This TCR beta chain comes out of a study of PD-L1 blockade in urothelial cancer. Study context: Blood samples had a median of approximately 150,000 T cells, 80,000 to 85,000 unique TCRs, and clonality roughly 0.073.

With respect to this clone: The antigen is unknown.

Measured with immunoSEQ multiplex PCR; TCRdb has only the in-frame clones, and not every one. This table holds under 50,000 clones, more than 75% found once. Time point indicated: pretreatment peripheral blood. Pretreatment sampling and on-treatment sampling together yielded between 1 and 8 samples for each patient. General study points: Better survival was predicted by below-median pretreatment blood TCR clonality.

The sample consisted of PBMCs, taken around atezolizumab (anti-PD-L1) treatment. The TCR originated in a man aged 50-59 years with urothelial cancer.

DNA of the CDR3: TGTGCCAGCAGTACGGCGGTGACAGGGGTATATGGCTACACCTTC. Protein: CASSTAVTGVYGYTF. The gene calls are TRBV6-5 and TRBJ1-2; TRBD1 matches 8 bases. Germline lookup yields CDR1 MNHEY and CDR2 SVGAGI. Trimming removed 5 bases from V and 5 bases from J; junction bases left unmatched: 10. The CDR3 runs 15 residues.